The T cell receptor beta chain described here comes from a study of blood T cell repertoires in COVID-19. About the research overall: PBMCs, B-cell-depleted T cells, or T cells were the source of the cDNA or gDNA that made up the material.

Seattle patient enrollment occurred during active infection, with longitudinal follow-up thereafter. CDR1 SGDLS and CDR2 YYNGEE come from the germline V gene. The ends were cut back, 3 bases at V and 5 bases at J, with 3 bases in the middle. The CDR3 covers 11 residues. The method was immunoSEQ multiplex PCR; TCRdb's version includes in-frame clones alone and lacks a portion of them. The sample has 310,000 or so clones; approximately 93% are singletons. The sequence was obtained from a woman aged 25 to 39 with COVID-19, enrolled during active disease. The chain couples TRBV9 to TRBJ2-1; D remains unclear. The sequenced material came from peripheral blood. This CDR3 reads CASSGDNEQFF. Written as DNA, the CDR3 is TGTGCCAGCAGCGGAGACAATGAGCAGTTCTTC. Full variable domain (missing parts from reference TRBV9 and TRBJ2-1): DSGVTQTPKHLITATGQRVTLRCSPRSGDLSVYWYQQSLDQGLQFLIQYYNGEERAKGNILERFSAQQFPDLHSELNLSSLELGDSALYFCASSGDNEQFFGPGTRLTVL.